This entry features one TCR beta chain sequence. The antigen is not known. This table comes from immunoSEQ multiplex PCR, and its TCRdb copy is limited to in-frame clones, with some not included. The table has about 19,000 clones, 81% seen once. The record originates from a study of ipilimumab plus nivolumab after autologous stem cell transplantation. Study summary: Both relapsed and primary refractory DLBCL were included.

Study results and caveats: TCR repertoire, Treg phenotype and gut microbiota reportedly support more study of this approach.

CDR3 length equals 13 residues. Trimming stripped 0 bases from V and 8 bases from J, with 13 bases between. Germline V lookup: CDR1 GTSNPN, CDR2 SVGIG (reference sequence). The rearrangement joins TRBV30 to TRBJ1-2, with D possibly TRBD1 on 6 matching bases. This clonotype was sampled from a male donor with diffuse large B-cell lymphoma. Source: PBMCs, taken in a trial of ipilimumab plus nivolumab as post-transplant consolidation. For the CDR3, the DNA is TGTGCCTGGAGTGTCCCAGGGGCTAGAGGCTACACCTTC. Its protein product is CAWSVPGARGYTF.